The clone carrying this T cell receptor (beta chain) was seen a handful of times. Repertoires were generated with immunoSEQ multiplex PCR, while TCRdb's copy carries only in-frame clones and drops some. The sample shows around 57,000 clones, 80% to 90% of them seen only once. The data are from a study of T cell changes during pregnancy in multiple sclerosis. In germline, CDR1 is GTSNPN, CDR2 SVGIG (reference sequence). The CDR3 is 14 amino acids. V shed 1 base and J shed 8 bases, with 12 bases lying between them. The receptor comes from a female donor with multiple sclerosis, enrolled in a pregnancy study. Sequenced here: peripheral blood, sampled in the first trimester of pregnancy. The chain uses TRBV30 and TRBJ1-6; possible D gene TRBD1, 6 bases. The DNA for the CDR3 is TGTGCCTGGAGTGAAGGTAGGGGGTATTCACCCCTCCACTTT. Translation gives CAWSEGRGYSPLHF.